The 18 T cell receptor beta chains presented below share a single source sample, sequenced in a study of T cells in Graves' hyperthyroidism and ophthalmopathy. Amplified TCR beta CDR3 regions derived from RNA transcripts. Using the HTBI primer set, a first-round RT-PCR was run on the TCR CDR3. TCRdb re-derived calls from the multiplex PCR reads in MiXCR, one entry per CDR3 protein. The sample lists fewer than 650,000 distinct CDR3 sequences, approximately 15% occurring once. Sequences were obtained from blood. The receptors derive from a young woman with Graves' ophthalmopathy.

Many counts were recorded for this clonotype. The chain employs TRBV28 and TRBJ1-6; D gene unclear. Looked up from germline, CDR1 is MDHEN and CDR2 is SYDVKM. V lost 7 bases, J lost 7 bases, and 17 bases lay in between. CDR3 length equals 15 residues. The CDR3 DNA follows: TGTGCCAGCACCACATGCCGGGGTATAAATTCACCCCTCCACTTT. Translated: CASTTCRGINSPLHF.

A few counts support this clonotype. The chain links TRBV7-9 to TRBJ2-3; D unclear. The CDR3 is 12 amino acids. The V and J ends lost 6 bases and 8 bases respectively, with 12 bases between them. Germline CDR1 and CDR2: SEHNR and FQNEAQ (reference sequence). CDR3 bases: TGTGCCAGCAGTCCGCTAACCGGTACGCAGTATTTT. It is translated as CASSPLTGTQYF.

This chain uses TRBV24-1 with TRBJ1-5; no clear D. V was shortened by 0 bases and J by 5 bases, with 4 bases between the two germline ends. The CDR3 is made up of 13 amino acids. The V gene's germline CDR1 is KGHDR and CDR2 SFDVKD. The CDR3 DNA sequence: TGTGCCACCAGTGATTTGTATGATCAGCCCCAGCATTTT. Translating gives CATSDLYDQPQHF.

This clonotype was found a few times. The chain employs TRBV25-1 and TRBJ1-4, with TRBD1 identical over 7 bases. Trimming at V came to 4 bases and at J to 8 bases, leaving 4 bases not matched to a gene. Per germline, CDR1 MGHDK and CDR2 SYGVNS. This CDR3 contains 13 residues. CDR3: CASSGTGTEKLFF. The CDR3 DNA reads TGTGCCAGCAGTGGGACAGGAACAGAAAAACTGTTTTTT.

The sample holds many counts of this clonotype. V is TRBV6-1 and J is TRBJ2-3; 7 bases fit TRBD1. Germline-derived CDR1 and CDR2 are MNHNS and SASEGT. After removal of 4 bases from V and 0 bases from J, the junction contained 4 bases not matched to a gene. This CDR3 is built from 15 residues. The CDR3 spells CASSGQGSSTDTQYF. The CDR3 bases are TGTGCCAGCAGTGGACAGGGCTCTAGCACAGATACGCAGTATTTT.

This sequence joins TRBV5-8 and TRBJ1-2, with a weak D call TRBD1 (6 bases). Deletions cut 4 bases from V and 8 bases from J, with 12 bases between. The germline V gene has CDR1 SGHTS and CDR2 YDEGEE. The CDR3 extends over 12 amino acids. CDR3 DNA: TGTGCCAGCAGCCATAGGGGGGAAGGCTACACCTTC. Translation gives CASSHRGEGYTF.

This clonotype was detected only a few times. The genes are TRBV27 and TRBJ1-2; TRBD1 matches at 10 bases. The CDR3 totals 17 residues. Germline V gene lookup returns CDR1 MNHEY and CDR2 SMNVEV (reference sequence). Trimming at V came to 0 bases and at J to 4 bases, leaving 8 bases not matched to a gene. CDR3 protein: CASSLSSTGGWVYGYTF. CDR3 DNA: TGTGCCAGCAGTTTATCGTCGACAGGGGGCTGGGTCTATGGCTACACCTTC.

This clonotype was observed at least ten times. This rearrangement joins TRBV6-1 to TRBJ2-3, with D perhaps TRBD2 (6 bases). There are 17 residues in the CDR3. Germline-derived CDR1 and CDR2 are MNHNS and SASEGT. V shed 11 bases and J shed 2 bases, with 26 bases lying between them. DNA of the CDR3: TGTGCCGACTCTCAAGGCGGATGGCGGGATATCACAGATACGCAGTATTTT. Translation: CADSQGGWRDITDTQYF.

This clonotype was observed many times. The chain has TRBV6-1 and TRBJ2-1; no definite D call. CDR1 is MNHNS, CDR2 SASEGT, per germline. This CDR3 spans 15 amino acids. The V and J ends lost 6 bases and 4 bases respectively, with 16 bases between them. CDR3 in DNA: TGTGCCAGCAGACGCCCCTCAAGATCTTACAATGAGCAGTTCTTC. It specifies CASRRPSRSYNEQFF.

The J gene is TRBJ2-7, the V gene TRBV11-2; 8 bases fit TRBD1. The V gene's germline CDR1 is SGHAT and CDR2 FQNNGV. The CDR3 runs 15 residues. Trimming cost V 3 bases and J 4 bases; bases outside gene matches: 8. In nucleotides, the CDR3 is TGTGCCAGCAGCTTCTCACAGGGGGAAATTTACGAGCAGTACTTC. Translating it yields CASSFSQGEIYEQYF.

This clonotype was observed a few times. The chain carries TRBV4-1 and TRBJ2-3; perhaps TRBD2 as D (6 bases). Per the germline V gene, CDR1 is MGHRA and CDR2 is YSYEKL. The length of the CDR3 is 15 residues. V lost 0 bases and J 2 bases, leaving 9 bases between the germline ends. The CDR3 region is CASSQDAGTTDTQYF. The CDR3 DNA is TGCGCCAGCAGCCAAGATGCGGGAACCACAGATACGCAGTATTTT.

The chain links TRBV9 to TRBJ2-5; 8 bases line up with TRBD2. With V trimmed by 1 base and J by 5 bases, 7 bases remained unmatched. Germline CDR1 reads SGDLS; CDR2 reads YYNGEE. This CDR3 contains 15 residues. The chain's CDR3 is CASSVIGTRGETQYF. The DNA for the CDR3 is TGTGCCAGCAGCGTAATTGGGACTAGGGGCGAGACCCAGTACTTC.

This clonotype was counted only a few times. The CDR3 nucleotides are TGTGCCAGCAGCGCCCCTCGGGACTCGAATTACAATGAGCAGTTCTTC. It translates to CASSAPRDSNYNEQFF. The chain recombines TRBV7-9 with TRBJ2-1; possibly TRBD2 for D (6 bases). Per the germline V gene, CDR1 is SEHNR and CDR2 is FQNEAQ (reference sequence). The CDR3 loop spans 16 amino acids. Trimming removed 5 bases from V and 4 bases from J, with 18 bases in between.

V gene TRBV5-5 combines with J gene TRBJ1-5, with TRBD1 identical over 9 bases. V was clipped by 1 base and J by 5 bases; unmatched bases: 4. CDR3 size: 15 residues. Germline assignment: CDR1 SGHKS and CDR2 YYEKEE (reference sequence). The CDR3 nucleotides are TGTGCCAGCAGCTTGTGGACAGGGGTGGATCAGCCCCAGCATTTT. Translating gives CASSLWTGVDQPQHF.

The chain couples TRBV29-1 to TRBJ2-1; 13 bases match TRBD2. J lost 3 bases, V lost 7 bases, and 15 bases had no gene match. CDR1 SQVTM and CDR2 ANQGSEA come from the germline V gene. The CDR3 runs to 18 residues. The CDR3 nucleotides read TGCAGCGCCACCGGGACTAGCGGGATCGGTGTGGGCTACAATGAGCAGTTCTTC. As protein: CSATGTSGIGVGYNEQFF.

The CDR3 loop reads CASSLEREDDEQYF. CDR3 DNA sequence: TGCGCCAGCAGTCTTGAGCGGGAGGACGACGAGCAGTACTTC. The chain recombines TRBV4-1 with TRBJ2-7, with 9 nucleotides matching TRBD2. The CDR3 consists of 14 residues. V lost 6 bases to trimming and J lost 5 bases; unmatched junction nucleotides: 8. The germline CDR1 and CDR2 sequences are MGHRA and YSYEKL.

The chain carries TRBV6-1 and TRBJ1-1; D may be TRBD1 (5 bases). CDR3 length: 17 residues. From germline, CDR1 is MNHNS and CDR2 SASEGT. Trimming cost V 6 bases and J 0 bases, with 20 bases left between them. The CDR3 nucleotides read TGTGCCAGCAGCCAGAATTTCGGGGGACTTCTGAACACTGAAGCTTTCTTT. Protein: CASSQNFGGLLNTEAFF.

This clonotype was counted only a few times. The chain joins TRBV5-1 to TRBJ1-5; TRBD1 matches 7 bases. Germline CDR1 SGHRS, CDR2 YFSETQ. The CDR3 sequence is 14 residues long. The V gene end was trimmed by 3 bases and the J gene end by 7 bases; junction bases not matched to a gene: 7. DNA of the CDR3: TGCGCCAGCAGCTCAGGACAGGTCGGACAGCCCCAGCATTTT. Amino acids: CASSSGQVGQPQHF.